Listed here are 26 T cell receptor beta chains from one sample, sequenced in a study of blood T cell repertoires in COVID-19. Here immunoSEQ multiplex PCR was the method, and the copy in TCRdb shows in-frame clones only, minus some. The data show around 250,000 clones, roughly 82% seen once. Sequenced material: peripheral blood. The receptors originated from a woman of 80 years or more with COVID-19, enrolled during active disease.

This chain connects TRBV6-5 to TRBJ2-7; 10 bases fit TRBD1. CDR3 length: 14 residues. Germline-derived CDR1 and CDR2 are MNHEY and SVGAGI. The ends lost 7 bases at V and 2 bases at J; junction bases unmatched: 5. In DNA form, the CDR3 reads TGTGCCAGCATGACAGGGGGCTCTCCCTACGAGCAGTACGTC. Protein: CASMTGGSPYEQYV.

The CDR3 region is CASSIPGTGGGSEKLFF. CDR3 coding DNA: TGCGCCAGCAGCATACCCGGGACAGGGGGAGGGAGTGAAAAACTGTTTTTT. The chain has TRBV5-1 and TRBJ1-4, with 11 positions matching TRBD1. The CDR3 spans 17 residues. Germline CDR1 reads SGHRS; CDR2 reads YFSETQ. The trim removed 4 bases at V and 7 bases at J, leaving 12 bases unmatched.

CDR3: CASSPLNDEDEKLFF. The CDR3 coding sequence is TGTGCCAGCAGCCCCTTAAATGACGAGGATGAAAAACTGTTTTTT. V gene TRBV5-6 combines with J gene TRBJ1-4, with D hard to call. The germline V gene encodes CDR1 SGHDT and CDR2 YYEEEE. The CDR3 runs to 15 residues. Trimming took off 4 bases at V and 6 bases at J, with 16 bases between the two ends.

The J gene is TRBJ1-5, the V gene TRBV5-6; no clear D. Looked up from germline, CDR1 is SGHDT and CDR2 is YYEEEE. Trimming took 1 base from V and 0 from J, leaving 8 bases between them. The CDR3 has 15 amino acids. In nucleotides, the CDR3 is TGTGCCAGCAGCTTGTACTATAATAGCAATCAGCCCCAGCATTTT. Translation: CASSLYYNSNQPQHF.

The chain couples TRBV29-1 to TRBJ2-1, with D unclear. This CDR3 spans 11 amino acids. The germline V gene encodes CDR1 SQVTM and CDR2 ANQGSEA. The CDR3 sequence: CSLSVYNEQFF. As DNA, the CDR3 is TGCAGTTTGAGTGTCTACAATGAGCAGTTCTTC.

The chain links TRBV11-3 to TRBJ2-7, with a tentative D call TRBD1 (5 bases). Germline V CDR1 and CDR2: SGHNT, YENEEA. The CDR3 extends over 14 amino acids. Trimming took off 3 bases at V and 3 bases at J, with 12 bases between the two ends. CDR3 sequence reads: CASSLGGANYEQYF. The DNA of the CDR3 is TGTGCCAGCAGCTTGGGTGGGGCTAACTACGAGCAGTACTTC. Full variable domain (outside the CDR3, taken from reference TRBV11-3 and TRBJ2-7): EAGVVQSPRYKIIEKKQPVAFWCNPISGHNTLYWYLQNLGQGPELLIRYENEEAVDDSQLPKDRFSAERLKGVDSTLKIQPAELGDSAVYLCASSLGGANYEQYFGPGTRLTVT.

The V and J genes are TRBV7-9 and TRBJ1-1; D is possibly TRBD1 (6 bases). The CDR3 contains 15 residues. V was trimmed by 0 bases and J by 1 base, leaving 9 bases between them. Germline V lookup: CDR1 SEHNR, CDR2 FQNEAQ (reference sequence). CDR3 sequence (DNA): TGTGCCAGCAGCTTAGCGCTCAGGGGGAACACTGAAGCTTTCTTT. This sequence encodes CASSLALRGNTEAFF.

V and J are TRBV5-1 and TRBJ2-7, with TRBD1 identical over 12 bases. CDR1 and CDR2 (germline): SGHRS, YFSETQ. CDR3 length: 14 amino acids. V trimming: 3 bases; J trimming: 5 bases; junction bases outside the gene matches: 3. The CDR3 protein is CASSSGQGANEQYV. CDR3 in DNA: TGCGCCAGCAGCTCGGGACAGGGGGCGAACGAGCAGTACGTC.

Only one count was recorded for this clone. This rearrangement joins TRBV4-2 to TRBJ1-5, with TRBD1 matching 11 bases. Germline CDR1 LGHNA, CDR2 YNFKEQ. The CDR3 consists of 18 residues. The J segment lost 7 bases and the V segment lost 2 bases, leaving 13 bases of the junction unmatched. The CDR3: CASSQPYRGQGDKQPQHF. The CDR3 DNA follows: TGTGCCAGCAGCCAACCCTACCGGGGACAGGGGGACAAACAGCCCCAGCATTTT.

This chain links TRBV6-2 or TRBV6-3 with TRBJ1-5; weak D call: TRBD1 (5 bases). V gave up 5 bases and J gave up 0 bases, with 11 bases separating them. This CDR3 spans 15 amino acids. Per the germline V gene, CDR1 is MNHEY and CDR2 is SVGEGT. In DNA, the CDR3 is TGTGCCAGCAGTATACTCGGGGGTAGCAATCAGCCCCAGCATTTT. It encodes CASSILGGSNQPQHF.

V gene TRBV12-3 or TRBV12-4 combines with J gene TRBJ1-3, with D tentatively TRBD1 (5 bases). The CDR3 runs to 13 residues. The V and J ends lost 2 bases and 8 bases respectively, with 10 bases between them. In DNA form, the CDR3 reads TGTGCCAGCAGTTTATTGCTAGGGGACACCATATATTTT. The encoded protein is CASSLLLGDTIYF.

This sequence joins TRBV6-4 and TRBJ1-3, with a weak D call TRBD1 (5 bases). Between the trimmed V and J ends, which lost 3 bases and 2 bases, there was a span of 5 bases. Germline values: CDR1 MRHNA, CDR2 SNTAGT. The CDR3 runs to 13 residues. The CDR3 DNA reads as TGTGCCAGCAGTGAGGGGCCTGGAAACACCATATATTTT. The encoded protein is CASSEGPGNTIYF.

This chain uses TRBV29-1 with TRBJ2-1, with 7 bases lining up with TRBD1. The CDR3 length is 13 residues. Per the germline V gene, CDR1 is SQVTM and CDR2 is ANQGSEA. Germline trimming cut 5 bases from V and 4 bases from J; bases unmatched to any gene: 5. DNA for the CDR3: TGCAGCGTTCCGGGACAGATGTACAATGAGCAGTTCTTC. It specifies CSVPGQMYNEQFF.

The genes are TRBV6-5 and TRBJ2-1; 11 bases are shared with TRBD2. CDR3 length equals 16 residues. The junction had 9 bases not matched to a gene; V was cut back by 4 bases and J by 7 bases. The germline CDR1 and CDR2 sequences are MNHEY and SVGAGI. CDR3 sequence reads: CASSSSTSGAGNEQFF. In DNA, the CDR3 is TGTGCCAGCAGTTCCTCGACTAGCGGGGCGGGAAATGAGCAGTTCTTC.

The V and J genes are TRBV6-1 and TRBJ1-1; D unresolved. The CDR3 totals 14 residues. Trimming removed 2 bases at V and 10 bases at J, with 17 bases between. Germline V gives CDR1 MNHNS, CDR2 SASEGT. CDR3 nucleotide sequence: TGTGCCAGCAGTGAACCTCCCCCCAACGCGGGAGCTTTCTTT. Encoded protein: CASSEPPPNAGAFF.

The chain combines TRBV5-6 with TRBJ1-2; D uncertain. Germline V gene sequence: CDR1 SGHDT, CDR2 YYEEEE. This CDR3 contains 12 residues. The V and J ends lost 1 base and 7 bases respectively, with 8 bases between them. CDR3 amino acids: CASSLPQSGYTF. The CDR3 DNA sequence: TGTGCCAGCAGCTTGCCCCAGTCTGGCTACACCTTC.

V and J are TRBV5-8 and TRBJ2-1; 11 nucleotides align to TRBD1. J lost 4 bases, V lost 3 bases, and 3 bases had no gene match. Per germline, CDR1 SGHTS and CDR2 YDEGEE. This CDR3 spans 15 amino acids. CDR3 sequence (DNA): TGTGCCAGCAGCTGGGGACAGGGGGGGTACAATGAGCAGTTCTTC. It yields the protein CASSWGQGGYNEQFF.

The chain joins TRBV5-1 to TRBJ1-1; D gene ambiguous. Looked up from germline, CDR1 is SGHRS and CDR2 is YFSETQ. Trimming stripped 4 bases from V and 0 bases from J, with 10 bases between. The CDR3 loop spans 14 amino acids. The CDR3 sequence is CASSADSMNTEAFF. For the CDR3, the DNA is TGCGCCAGCAGCGCAGATTCCATGAACACTGAAGCTTTCTTT.

The genes are TRBV27 and TRBJ1-6, with a tentative D call TRBD1 (5 bases). V lost 7 bases and J 5 bases, leaving 9 bases between the germline ends. In germline, CDR1 is MNHEY, CDR2 SMNVEV (reference sequence). The CDR3 loop spans 13 amino acids. The CDR3, as DNA: TGTGCCAGCAAGTGGGGGGATAATTCACCCCTCCACTTT. Protein product: CASKWGDNSPLHF.

Of note for this clone: At the DNA level, this CDR3 is encoded by other sequences in the same sample as well. The chain links TRBV6-5 to TRBJ1-1; the D is unclear. In germline, CDR1 is MNHEY, CDR2 SVGAGI. The V end lost 6 bases, the J end lost 1 base, and 3 bases lay between the germline ends. The CDR3 contains 11 residues. CDR3 in DNA: TGTGCCAGCAGCAGGAACACTGAAGCTTTCTTT. It encodes CASSRNTEAFF.

The CDR3 DNA follows: TGTGCCAGCAGCGCCGGGACAGGGGGCCACGAGGAGCAGTTCTTC. The encoded protein is CASSAGTGGHEEQFF. The V and J genes are TRBV7-2 and TRBJ2-1; 12 positions agree with TRBD1. V shed 5 bases and J 10 bases; nucleotides not matched to a gene: 9. This CDR3 contains 15 residues. Per germline, CDR1 SGHTA and CDR2 FQGNSA.

This chain uses TRBV30 with TRBJ2-3; TRBD2 is a possible D gene (6 bases). CDR1 and CDR2 (germline): GTSNPN, SVGIG (reference sequence). The ends were cut back, 0 bases at V and 4 bases at J, with 8 bases in the middle. The CDR3 consists of 13 residues. The CDR3 here is CAWSVWGADTQYF. The CDR3 coding sequence is TGTGCCTGGAGTGTCTGGGGGGCAGATACGCAGTATTTT.

The chain links TRBV29-1 to TRBJ2-7, with TRBD1 matching over 7 bases. Germline lookup yields CDR1 SQVTM and CDR2 ANQGSEA. Trimming took 4 bases from V and 0 from J; bases not matched to a gene: 12. This CDR3 contains 16 residues. The CDR3 DNA sequence: TGCAGCGTTGCGATAAAACCGGGACAGTCCTCCTACGAGCAGTACTTC. Its protein product is CSVAIKPGQSSYEQYF.

This clone was detected only once. This chain uses TRBV18 with TRBJ1-6, with 9 bases aligning to TRBD1. Germline CDR1 KGHSH, CDR2 LQKENI. This CDR3 is built from 16 residues. V lost 6 bases to trimming and J lost 0 bases; unmatched junction nucleotides: 3. The CDR3 nucleotides are TGTGCCAGCTCTCAACAGGGGGCCTCCTATAATTCACCCCTCCACTTT. Protein product: CASSQQGASYNSPLHF.

The chain has TRBV6-5 and TRBJ1-4; TRBD1 agrees at 8 bases. Trimming took 6 bases from V and 7 from J; bases not matched to a gene: 10. Germline V gene data show CDR1 as MNHEY and CDR2 as SVGAGI. The CDR3 extends over 15 amino acids. The CDR3 sequence: CASSLPGGRGEKLFF. The CDR3 bases are TGTGCCAGCAGCCTACCAGGGGGCAGGGGTGAAAAACTGTTTTTT.

CDR3 protein: CASSLTTGSGANVLTF. CDR3 sequence (DNA): TGTGCCAGCAGCTTAACGACGGGCTCTGGGGCCAACGTCCTGACTTTC. The V gene is TRBV7-3, the J gene TRBJ2-6; D ambiguous. The germline V gene has CDR1 SGHTA and CDR2 FQGTGA. The CDR3 runs 16 residues. The V end lost 0 bases, the J end lost 0 bases, and 6 bases lay between the germline ends. Combining the CDR3 with reference TRBV7-3 and TRBJ2-6 gives the whole variable domain GAGVSQTPSNKVTEKGKYVELRCDPISGHTALYWYRQSLGQGPEFLIYFQGTGAADDSGLPNDRFFAVRPEGSVSTLKIQRTERGDSAVYLCASSLTTGSGANVLTFGAGSRLTVL.